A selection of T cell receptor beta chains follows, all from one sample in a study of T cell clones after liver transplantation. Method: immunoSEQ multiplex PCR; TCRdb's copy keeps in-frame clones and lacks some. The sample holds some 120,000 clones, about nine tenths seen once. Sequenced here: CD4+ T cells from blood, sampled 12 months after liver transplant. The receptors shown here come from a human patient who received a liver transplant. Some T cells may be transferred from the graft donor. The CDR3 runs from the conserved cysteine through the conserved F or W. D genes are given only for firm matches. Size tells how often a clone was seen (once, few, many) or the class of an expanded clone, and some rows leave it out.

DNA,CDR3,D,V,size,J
TGTGCCAGCAGCGGGACGGGAGACACTGAAGCTTTCTTT,CASSGTGDTEAFF,-,TRBV6-1,-,TRBJ1-1
TGCGCCAGCAGCTTGTTAGGGTCTAGCGGGAGGGCCGAGGCAGATACGCAGTATTTT,CASSLLGSSGRAEADTQYF,TRBD2,TRBV5-1,-,TRBJ2-3
TGTGCCAGCAGCTTGCATCGGGTACCCACTGAAGCTTTCTTT,CASSLHRVPTEAFF,-,TRBV7-8,-,TRBJ1-1
TGTGCCAGCAGCTACGCCGACGGGACTCGGAGGCTTGGGCAGTACTTC,CASSYADGTRRLGQYF,-,TRBV28,-,TRBJ2-7
TGTGCCAGCAGTGGGTGGGACAGTTCCCCCGACTTC,CASSGWDSSPDF,TRBD1,TRBV2,-,TRBJ2-7
TGTGCCAGCACTCGGGGTGGGGCTTGGAGCAATCAGCCCCAGCATTTT,CASTRGGAWSNQPQHF,-,TRBV5-6,-,TRBJ1-5
TGTGCCAGCAGCCAAGGGACTACGCTCACTGAAGCTTTCTTT,CASSQGTTLTEAFF,-,TRBV11-3,-,TRBJ1-1
TGTGCCAGCAGCGTAGAGGACAGGGGGCGACGAGCCGGGGAGCTGTTTTTT,CASSVEDRGRRAGELFF,TRBD1,TRBV9,-,TRBJ2-2
TGTGCCAGCAGCACACCGGGACTAGCGGCCCAAGAGACCCAGTACTTC,CASSTPGLAAQETQYF,TRBD2,TRBV7-2,-,TRBJ2-5
TGTGCCAGCAGCACTCGGACTAGCGGGAGAGTCGGGTATACGCAGTATTTT,CASSTRTSGRVGYTQYF,TRBD2,TRBV7-2,-,TRBJ2-3
TGTGCCAGCAGCTGGGAGAGCTATGGCTACACCTTC,CASSWESYGYTF,-,TRBV5-6,-,TRBJ1-2
TGTGCCAGCAGTGATGGAGCGGGAGGGCAAGAGACCCAGTACTTC,CASSDGAGGQETQYF,TRBD2,TRBV6-4,-,TRBJ2-5
TGTGCCAGCAGTGACGGACTAGCGGGGTACACAGATACGCAGTATTTT,CASSDGLAGYTDTQYF,TRBD2,TRBV25-1,-,TRBJ2-3
TGTGCCAGCAGCATCCAGCCTTCAAGCTCCTACAATGAGCAGTTCTTC,CASSIQPSSSYNEQFF,-,TRBV7-3,-,TRBJ2-1
TGTGCCAGCAGCTTGGCAATAGGTCCCTCTATCGATGAGCAGTTCTTC,CASSLAIGPSIDEQFF,-,TRBV5-6,-,TRBJ2-1
TGCGCCAGCAGCTTACAGGGCTCTGGGGCCAACGTCCTGACTTTC,CASSLQGSGANVLTF,-,TRBV5-1,-,TRBJ2-6
TGTGCCAGCAGTTACTCGACACACTATACCTACGAGCAGTACTTC,CASSYSTHYTYEQYF,-,TRBV6-5,-,TRBJ2-7
TGCGCCAGCAGCCCTTCAGGTGAGGGCACAGATACGCAGTATTTT,CASSPSGEGTDTQYF,-,TRBV5-1,-,TRBJ2-3
TGTGCCAGTTCGGCGGACGGGGAGACCCAGTACTTC,CASSADGETQYF,-,TRBV19,-,TRBJ2-5
TGTGCCAGTAGTATTCTACGGGATCCTGGGGCCAACGTCCTGACTTTC,CASSILRDPGANVLTF,-,TRBV19,-,TRBJ2-6
TGCGCCAGCAGCCCGGAAGGGCACGGTGGCTACACCTTC,CASSPEGHGGYTF,-,TRBV5-1,-,TRBJ1-2
TGCGCCAGCAGCTTGGAGGTCGACAATGAGCAGTTCTTC,CASSLEVDNEQFF,-,TRBV5-1,-,TRBJ2-1
TGTGCCAGCTCACCTGATAGGGTTGGCTATGGCTACACCTTC,CASSPDRVGYGYTF,-,TRBV18,-,TRBJ1-2
TGTGCCAGCAGCTACAGACAGGCCCAGGGCCACGAGCAGTACTTC,CASSYRQAQGHEQYF,-,TRBV7-9,-,TRBJ2-7
TGTGCCAGCAGCCCCAGCCGGGACAGGGTCAATCAGCCCCAGCATTTT,CASSPSRDRVNQPQHF,TRBD1,TRBV7-8,-,TRBJ1-5
TGTGCCAGCAGCTTAGTCCGGTCACTATCCTCTGGGGCCAACGTCCTGACTTTC,CASSLVRSLSSGANVLTF,-,TRBV7-2,-,TRBJ2-6
TGTGCCAGCAGTTTAATGGCAGGCGGACTGTTTTTT,CASSLMAGGLFF,-,TRBV28,-,TRBJ1-4
TGCAGCGTTGGGGGGAACGCTTACGAGCAGTACTTC,CSVGGNAYEQYF,-,TRBV29-1,-,TRBJ2-7
TGTGCCAGCAGCTCCCCACCTGGCGGCTACACCTTC,CASSSPPGGYTF,-,TRBV7-8,-,TRBJ1-2
TGTGCCTGGAGTGTAGCAGTTTACGAGCAGTACTTC,CAWSVAVYEQYF,-,TRBV30,-,TRBJ2-7
TGCGCCAGCAGCCAAGAAACGGCTAGTCAGCAGTTCTTC,CASSQETASQQFF,-,TRBV4-3,medium-sized,TRBJ2-1
TGCGCCAGCAGCTTGGGGACAGGGATAACCTACAATGAGCAGTTCTTC,CASSLGTGITYNEQFF,TRBD1,TRBV5-1,-,TRBJ2-1
TGTGCCAGCAGCGTAGCCGCGAATCCGAGCACCGGGGAGCTGTTTTTT,CASSVAANPSTGELFF,-,TRBV9,-,TRBJ2-2
TGTGCCAGCAGTCGCGGGACGGTGAACACTGAAGCTTTCTTT,CASSRGTVNTEAFF,-,TRBV28,-,TRBJ1-1
TGTGCCAGCAGTTTATCCAGACAGGGAGGGGGTACGCAGTATTTT,CASSLSRQGGGTQYF,-,TRBV28,-,TRBJ2-3
TGTGCCAGTACCAAAGGAACTAGCGGGAGCGGTGAGCAGTTCTTC,CASTKGTSGSGEQFF,TRBD2,TRBV19,-,TRBJ2-1
TGTGCCAGCAGCCCGACGTGGGGAGGGGGCGAGTTCTTC,CASSPTWGGGEFF,-,TRBV11-3,-,TRBJ2-1